These 17 T cell receptor beta chains share one sample of origin, sequenced in a study of blood T cells in healthy people across ages. PCR was performed a second time for roughly 6 to 12 cycles using a sample-barcoded 5' primer and a J-beta primer mix. Each CDR3 protein gets one entry after TCRdb re-called the 5' RACE reads with MiXCR. Of 780,000 or so distinct CDR3 sequences detected, just over 55% appear once; the ten largest clones hold about 26%. Material for sequencing was blood. These receptors were obtained from a man aged 35 to 55 in good health.

The chain has TRBV28 and TRBJ1-2; D perhaps matches TRBD1 (6 bases). In germline, CDR1 is MDHEN, CDR2 SYDVKM. The CDR3 runs 16 residues. V gave up 2 bases and J gave up 4 bases, with 17 bases separating them. CDR3 sequence reads: CASSLDFVAGVYGYTF. The CDR3 region has the DNA TGTGCCAGCAGTTTAGATTTTGTGGCAGGGGTCTATGGCTACACCTTC.

The rearrangement links TRBV4-3 to TRBJ1-5; no firm D call. The ends were cut back, 0 bases at V and 9 bases at J, with 9 bases in the middle. The germline V gene encodes CDR1 LGHNA and CDR2 YSLEER. The CDR3 has 13 amino acids. The DNA of the CDR3 is TGCGCCAGCAGCCAAGATGGTTCACGGCCCCAGCATTTT. The encoded protein is CASSQDGSRPQHF.

This clonotype was picked up a small number of times. The chain carries TRBV7-2 and TRBJ2-7; 8 bases line up with TRBD1. Unmatched junction bases numbered 7, after V lost 5 bases and J lost 4 bases. This CDR3 has 14 residues. Germline lookup yields CDR1 SGHTA and CDR2 FQGNSA. The CDR3, as DNA: TGTGCCAGCAGCCCGGACAGGGCGGGGTACGAGCAGTACTTC. This encodes CASSPDRAGYEQYF.

This chain links TRBV2 with TRBJ2-3; 14 bases match TRBD2. Per the germline V gene, CDR1 is SNHLY and CDR2 is FYNNEI. The trim removed 7 bases at V and 1 base at J, leaving 4 bases unmatched. This CDR3 spans 16 amino acids. CDR3 coding DNA: TGTGCCAGCAAAGGGGGACTAGCGGGGGGCACAGATACGCAGTATTTT. It codes for CASKGGLAGGTDTQYF.

This clonotype has more than one count but fewer than ten. This chain uses TRBV7-2 with TRBJ2-3, with TRBD2 identical over 12 bases. This CDR3 is built from 14 residues. From germline, CDR1 is SGHTA and CDR2 FQGNSA. J gave up 5 bases and V 5 bases, and 2 bases lay outside the gene matches. The CDR3 loop is CASSTGLAGDTQYF. CDR3 in DNA: TGTGCCAGCAGCACGGGACTAGCGGGAGATACGCAGTATTTT. Supplemented by reference TRBV7-2 and TRBJ2-3, the full variable domain reads GAGVSQSPSNKVTEKGKDVELRCDPISGHTALYWYRQSLGQGLEFLIYFQGNSAPDKSGLPSDRFSAERTGGSVSTLTIQRTQQEDSAVYLCASSTGLAGDTQYFGPGTRLTVL.

The chain has TRBV29-1 and TRBJ2-7, with 8 bases identical to TRBD1. Germline loops: CDR1 SQVTM, CDR2 ANQGSEA. This CDR3 contains 12 residues. V lost 7 bases and J lost 0; bases outside the gene matches: 2. The CDR3 sequence is CSGGQDSYEQYF. CDR3 nucleotides: TGCAGCGGGGGACAGGACTCCTACGAGCAGTACTTC.

J is TRBJ2-4 and V is TRBV4-2; either TRBD1 or TRBD2 may supply D (5 bases each). Trimming stripped 0 bases from V and 7 bases from J, with 16 bases between. The CDR3 is 16 residues long. Germline CDR1 and CDR2: LGHNA and YNFKEQ. The CDR3 loop is CASSQDSGRELNIQYF. The CDR3 nucleotides read TGTGCCAGCAGCCAAGATTCGGGACGAGAGTTGAACATTCAGTACTTC.

The CDR3 region is CASSAGTSREQYF. In DNA form, the CDR3 reads TGTGCCAGCAGCGCCGGGACTAGCCGAGAGCAGTACTTC. V usage is TRBV3-1 and J usage is TRBJ2-5; 9 positions match TRBD2. The CDR3 spans 13 residues. Trimming took 5 bases from V and 11 from J; bases not matched to a gene: 9. Germline-derived CDR1 and CDR2 are LGHDT and YNNKEL (reference sequence).

CDR3 loop: CASSLNGGGEETQYF. CDR3 sequence (DNA): TGTGCCAGCAGCCTTAATGGCGGGGGCGAGGAGACCCAGTACTTC. The genes are TRBV11-2 and TRBJ2-5; D may be TRBD2 (7 bases). From germline, CDR1 is SGHAT and CDR2 FQNNGV. This CDR3 is built from 15 residues. With 5 bases removed from V and 5 bases from J, the gap between germline ends came to 18 bases.

The chain joins TRBV5-1 to TRBJ2-5; D is uncertain. This CDR3 region has 15 residues. Germline loops: CDR1 SGHRS, CDR2 YFSETQ. The V and J ends lost 2 bases and 3 bases respectively, with 14 bases between them. In DNA form, the CDR3 reads TGCGCCAGCAGCTTCATCCTTGGGGTTGAAGAGACCCAGTACTTC. Translating gives CASSFILGVEETQYF.

The V and J genes are TRBV25-1 and TRBJ1-1; 7 bases agree with TRBD1. Germline values: CDR1 MGHDK, CDR2 SYGVNS. V trimming: 2 bases; J trimming: 2 bases; junction bases outside the gene matches: 17. This CDR3 is built from 19 residues. Written as DNA, the CDR3 is TGTGCCAGCAGTGAAGGTTTATCGACAGGGCTTACGTTCAACACTGAAGCTTTCTTT. It yields the protein CASSEGLSTGLTFNTEAFF.

The table lists this clonotype with a few counts. The chain combines TRBV20-1 with TRBJ2-4; 9 bases line up with TRBD1. The CDR3 extends over 15 amino acids. CDR1 and CDR2 from the germline V gene are DFQATT and SNEGSKA (reference sequence). Trimming at V came to 6 bases and at J to 8 bases, leaving 14 bases not matched to a gene. CDR3 sequence (DNA): TGCAGTGCAGTACAGGGGGCGCGGATCGCAGACATTCAGTACTTC. This encodes CSAVQGARIADIQYF.

CDR3 residues: CASSQPSDNSPLHF. The CDR3 region has the DNA TGTGCCAGCAGCCAGCCTTCGGATAATTCACCCCTCCACTTT. The chain recombines TRBV3-1 with TRBJ1-6, with unresolved D. This CDR3 contains 14 residues. The V gene's germline CDR1 is LGHDT and CDR2 YNNKEL (reference sequence). Trimming shortened V by 3 bases and J by 5 bases, and 8 bases separated the two germline ends.

The chain has TRBV2 and TRBJ2-7; D is perhaps TRBD1 (6 bases). Per germline, CDR1 SNHLY and CDR2 FYNNEI. The CDR3 runs 12 residues. V was cut by 9 bases and J by 3 bases, with 12 bases left in between. For the CDR3, the DNA is TGTGCCAGTGCCCTGGACAGCTACGAGCAGTACTTC. Protein: CASALDSYEQYF. Looking up the rest from reference TRBV2 and TRBJ2-7 gives the full variable domain: EPEVTQTPSHQVTQMGQEVILRCVPISNHLYFYWYRQILGQKVEFLVSFYNNEISEKSEIFDDQFSVERPDGSNFTLKIRSTKLEDSAMYFCASALDSYEQYFGPGTRLTVT.

The chain joins TRBV5-1 to TRBJ2-2; D is perhaps TRBD1 or TRBD2 (5 bases each). Germline V lookup: CDR1 SGHRS, CDR2 YFSETQ. V lost 5 bases and J 2 bases, leaving 10 bases between the germline ends. The CDR3 is 14 residues long. The CDR3 DNA sequence: TGCGCCAGCAGGCCAAGGGACAACACCGGGGAGCTGTTTTTT. The encoded protein is CASRPRDNTGELFF. The whole variable domain, filled in from reference TRBV5-1 and TRBJ2-2, reads KAGVTQTPRYLIKTRGQQVTLSCSPISGHRSVSWYQQTPGQGLQFLFEYFSETQRNKGNFPGRFSGRQFSNSRSEMNVSTLELGDSALYLCASRPRDNTGELFFGEGSRLTVL.

The chain carries TRBV7-9 and TRBJ2-3, with D possibly matching TRBD1 (5 bases). CDR3 length equals 15 residues. Germline V gene lookup returns CDR1 SEHNR and CDR2 FQNEAQ (reference sequence). The V gene lost 5 bases and the J gene lost 3 bases, with 15 bases spanning the gap. The CDR3, as DNA: TGTGCCAGCAGCCTAGACCGGCAGGGTACAGATACGCAGTATTTT. Its translation: CASSLDRQGTDTQYF.

DNA of the CDR3: TGTGCCAGCAGTTTCTGGGACAGACTCGGATACGAGCAGTACTTC. Translated: CASSFWDRLGYEQYF. V and J are TRBV28 and TRBJ2-4; 7 bases agree with TRBD1. The last part of the DNA fits TRBJ2-7 better; the J call may be wrong. The CDR3 loop spans 15 amino acids. Per germline, CDR1 MDHEN and CDR2 SYDVKM.